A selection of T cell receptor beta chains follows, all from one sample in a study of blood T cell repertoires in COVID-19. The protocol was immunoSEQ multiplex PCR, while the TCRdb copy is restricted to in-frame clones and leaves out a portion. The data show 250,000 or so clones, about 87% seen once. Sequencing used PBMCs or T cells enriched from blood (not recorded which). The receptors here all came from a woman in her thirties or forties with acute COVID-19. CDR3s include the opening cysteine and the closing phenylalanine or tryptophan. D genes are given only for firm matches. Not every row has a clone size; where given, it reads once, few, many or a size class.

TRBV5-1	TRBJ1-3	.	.	CASSLTAGTGNTIYF	TGCGCCAGCAGCTTGACGGCGGGGACCGGAAACACCATATATTTT
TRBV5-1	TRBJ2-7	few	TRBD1	CASTNPGTGDYEQYF	TGCGCCAGCACCAATCCCGGGACAGGCGACTACGAGCAGTACTTC
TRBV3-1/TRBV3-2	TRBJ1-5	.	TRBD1	CASSQERSGTGGNQPQHF	TGTGCCAGCAGCCAGGAGAGATCCGGGACAGGGGGGAATCAGCCCCAGCATTTT
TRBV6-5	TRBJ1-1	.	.	CASTQGFGTEAFF	TGTGCCAGCACCCAGGGGTTTGGCACTGAAGCTTTCTTT
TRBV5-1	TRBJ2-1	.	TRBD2	CASSLAQREYNEQFF	TGCGCCAGCAGCTTGGCCCAGCGGGAGTACAATGAGCAGTTCTTC
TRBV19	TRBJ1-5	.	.	CASSPLGAYQPQHF	TGTGCCAGTAGTCCCCTTGGGGCTTATCAGCCCCAGCATTTT
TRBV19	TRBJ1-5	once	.	CASSMVGGGQPQHF	TGTGCCAGTAGTATGGTTGGGGGCGGTCAGCCCCAGCATTTT
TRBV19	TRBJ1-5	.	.	CASSNYRAVGQPQHF	TGTGCCAGTAGCAACTACAGGGCGGTTGGTCAGCCCCAGCATTTT
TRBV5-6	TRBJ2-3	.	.	CASSLGGLTDTQYF	TGTGCCAGCAGCTTGGGGGGCCTTACAGATACGCAGTATTTT
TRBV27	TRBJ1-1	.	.	CASSSRGMNTEAFF	TGTGCCAGCAGTTCCAGGGGTATGAACACTGAAGCTTTCTTT
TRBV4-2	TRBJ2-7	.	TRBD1	CASSRTGVNYEQYF	TGTGCCAGCAGCCGGACAGGGGTCAACTACGAGCAGTACTTC
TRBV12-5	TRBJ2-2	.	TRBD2	CASGPSGGAPGELFF	TGTGCTAGTGGTCCCAGCGGGGGGGCCCCCGGGGAGCTGTTTTTT
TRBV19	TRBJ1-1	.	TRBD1	CASREYREGGPEAFF	TGTGCCAGTAGGGAATACAGGGAAGGGGGCCCTGAAGCTTTCTTT
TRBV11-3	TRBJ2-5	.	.	CASSLVLSIGSHQETQYF	TGTGCCAGCAGCTTAGTTCTTAGTATTGGGAGCCACCAAGAGACCCAGTACTTC
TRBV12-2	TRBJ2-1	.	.	CASRLGLAGPLYNEQFF	TGTGCAAGTCGCTTAGGATTAGCGGGGCCCCTTTACAATGAGCAGTTCTTC
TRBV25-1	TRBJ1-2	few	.	CASSPPPEVYGYTF	TGTGCCAGCAGCCCCCCGCCCGAGGTTTATGGCTACACCTTC